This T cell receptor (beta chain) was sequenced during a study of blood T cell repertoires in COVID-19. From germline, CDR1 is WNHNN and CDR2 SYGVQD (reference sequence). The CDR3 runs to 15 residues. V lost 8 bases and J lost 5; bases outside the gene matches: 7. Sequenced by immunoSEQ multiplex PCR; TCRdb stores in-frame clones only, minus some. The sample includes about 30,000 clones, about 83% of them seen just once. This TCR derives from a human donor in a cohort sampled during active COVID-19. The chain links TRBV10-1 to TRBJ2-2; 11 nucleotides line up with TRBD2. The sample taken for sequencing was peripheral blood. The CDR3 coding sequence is TGCGCCAGCTCTCCGGGACTAGCGGTTACCGGGGAGCTGTTTTTT. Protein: CASSPGLAVTGELFF.